This T cell receptor beta chain was recorded in a study of chemoradiotherapy in HPV16-positive cancers. Profiling relied on immunoSEQ multiplex PCR, and the TCRdb table lists in-frame clones only, not all of them. The sample consists of 10,000 to 11,000 clones, 86% of them appearing once. Germline V gene data show CDR1 as LNHDA and CDR2 as SQIVND (reference sequence). Trimming removed 11 bases from V and 4 bases from J, with 17 bases in between. This CDR3 has 13 amino acids. The receptor was isolated from a human donor with HPV-associated anogenital cancer. The sequencing here drew on blood, taken from a patient who underwent chemoradiotherapy. V is TRBV19 and J is TRBJ2-5; D is perhaps TRBD2 (5 bases). The CDR3 nucleotides are TGTGCCTCATCCGAGCCCCGGGGAGAGACCCAGTACTTC. Translating gives CASSEPRGETQYF.